A selection of T cell receptor beta chains follows, all from one sample in a study of shared clonotypes between healthy human individuals. Here immunoSEQ multiplex PCR was the method, and the copy in TCRdb shows in-frame clones only, minus some. Of over a million clones detected, around 82% appear once; the ten largest clones hold roughly 0.62%. Sequences were obtained from memory CD4+ T cells from PBMCs. The receptors were gathered from a man younger than 30 in good health. Some clones in this sample may be carry-over from other donors' samples. CDR3s include the opening cysteine and the closing phenylalanine or tryptophan. D genes are given only for firm matches. Size values are once, few and many counts, or a class for expanded clones, and some rows have none.

CDR3 length | J gene | clone size | D gene | V gene | CDR3 DNA | CDR3 protein
15 | TRBJ2-2 | NA | NA | TRBV5-4 | TGTGCCAGCAGCTTGGACGTCAGGGCGGCCGGGGAGCTGTTTTTT | CASSLDVRAAGELFF
11 | TRBJ2-5 | NA | NA | TRBV18 | TGTGCCAGCTCACCGGTAGAGACCCAGTACTTC | CASSPVETQYF
16 | TRBJ2-7 | NA | NA | TRBV11-3 | TGTGCCAGCAGCTTAGGTTCGGGGGCCAGGTCCTACGAGCAGTACTTC | CASSLGSGARSYEQYF
15 | TRBJ2-3 | NA | NA | TRBV7-3 | TGTGCCAGCAGCCCGCAGGGTAGGGGCACAGATACGCAGTATTTT | CASSPQGRGTDTQYF
16 | TRBJ1-1 | NA | NA | TRBV18 | TGTGCCAGCTCACCACTATTTCGGGGGGAGAGCACTGAAGCTTTCTTT | CASSPLFRGESTEAFF
16 | TRBJ2-3 | NA | NA | TRBV7-3 | TGTGCCAGCAGTGCGGGGATAAACAGGGCCACAGATACGCAGTATTTT | CASSAGINRATDTQYF
14 | TRBJ1-1 | few | TRBD1 | TRBV5-1 | TGCGCCAGCAGCTTACAGGGACAGTACACTGAAGCTTTCTTT | CASSLQGQYTEAFF
15 | TRBJ1-5 | NA | TRBD1 | TRBV4-1 | TGCGCCAGCAGCCATGACACAGGGGGCGGCCAGCCCCAGCATTTT | CASSHDTGGGQPQHF
16 | TRBJ2-7 | NA | NA | TRBV5-1 | TGCGCCAGCAGTTCGGGGAAAGGGGACCGCTGGAGGGAGCAGTACTTC | CASSSGKGDRWREQYF
11 | TRBJ2-4 | few | NA | TRBV28 | TGTGCCAGCAGTTTTGAAAACATTCAGTACTTC | CASSFENIQYF
14 | TRBJ2-7 | few | TRBD2 | TRBV27 | TGTGCCAGCCGCAATAGCGGGAGTATGTACGAGCAGTACTTC | CASRNSGSMYEQYF
13 | TRBJ2-6 | NA | NA | TRBV29-1 | TGCAGCGCAAGTAGCTCTGGGGCCAACGTCCTGACTTTC | CSASSSGANVLTF
15 | TRBJ1-3 | NA | NA | TRBV19 | TGTGCCGCCTCCCCGGGGGCCACCCCTGGAAACACCATATATTTT | CAASPGATPGNTIYF
14 | TRBJ2-1 | few | NA | TRBV7-8 | TGTGCCAGCAGCCCGGAGCGGATCTACAATGAGCAGTTCTTC | CASSPERIYNEQFF
15 | TRBJ2-7 | once | TRBD1 | TRBV28 | TGTGCCAGCAGTTTATTCTTTCAGGGGGCCTACGAGCAGTACTTC | CASSLFFQGAYEQYF
16 | TRBJ2-1 | NA | TRBD2 | TRBV10-3 | TGTGCCATCAGTGAGGTAGCGGGAGGTTCCTACAATGAGCAGTTCTTC | CAISEVAGGSYNEQFF
14 | TRBJ2-5 | NA | NA | TRBV7-3 | TGTGCCAGCAGTCCGGACAGAAACCAAGAGACCCAGTACTTC | CASSPDRNQETQYF
15 | TRBJ2-2 | NA | NA | TRBV5-1 | TGCGCCAGCAGCTTGGTTTCGGGGAACACCGGGGAGCTGTTTTTT | CASSLVSGNTGELFF
17 | TRBJ2-1 | few | NA | TRBV27 | TGTGCCAGCAGTTTCTTAGGTGGTGGCGGAAGGTACAATGAGCAGTTCTTC | CASSFLGGGGRYNEQFF
13 | TRBJ2-7 | NA | NA | TRBV6-5 | TGTGCCAGCAAGGGGGTTGGGTTCTACGAGCAGTACTTC | CASKGVGFYEQYF
14 | TRBJ1-1 | NA | NA | TRBV28 | TGTGCCAGCAACTCAGGTGGTCGGTTCACTGAAGCTTTCTTT | CASNSGGRFTEAFF
15 | TRBJ2-7 | few | NA | TRBV29-1 | TGCAGCGTGGCGGGTATGAAGGAGGGGGCGTACGAGCAGTACTTC | CSVAGMKEGAYEQYF
14 | TRBJ2-7 | once | TRBD1 | TRBV5-4 | TGTGCCAGCAGACTATGGGACAGGCCCTACGAGCAGTACTTC | CASRLWDRPYEQYF
14 | TRBJ1-2 | once | TRBD1 | TRBV29-1 | TGCAGCGTCGCCGGACAGGGGGCTGACTATGGCTACACCTTC | CSVAGQGADYGYTF
13 | TRBJ1-2 | NA | NA | TRBV6-6 | TGTGCCAGCAGTGATGGAACAGGGAGCGGCTACACCTTC | CASSDGTGSGYTF
14 | TRBJ1-1 | NA | NA | TRBV28 | TGTGCCAGCAGTTTCCTCCCCGGGGTCGCTGAAGCTTTCTTT | CASSFLPGVAEAFF
16 | TRBJ2-7 | NA | TRBD1 | TRBV27 | TGTGCCAGCAGTTCCAACAGGGGGCGCGGGTCCTACGAGCAGTACTTC | CASSSNRGRGSYEQYF
15 | TRBJ1-2 | NA | NA | TRBV18 | TGTGCCAGCTCACCCGCCGATTCACGAGGGTATGGCTACACCTTC | CASSPADSRGYGYTF
12 | TRBJ1-2 | NA | NA | TRBV2 | TGTGCCAGCGGAGCCAGCTTATATGGCTACACCTTC | CASGASLYGYTF
14 | TRBJ1-1 | NA | NA | TRBV27 | TGTGCCAGCAGTTTTAACCGGATAAACACTGAAGCTTTCTTT | CASSFNRINTEAFF
14 | TRBJ2-7 | NA | TRBD1 | TRBV28 | TGTGCCAGCAGTTCCGGGACAGGGGCCTACGAGCAGTACTTC | CASSSGTGAYEQYF
14 | TRBJ2-7 | NA | NA | TRBV5-1 | TGCGCCAGCCCCTTTCGGTCCCGAGGGACCGAGCAGTACTTC | CASPFRSRGTEQYF
15 | TRBJ2-5 | NA | TRBD2 | TRBV7-8 | TGTGCCAGCAGGTCTCTAGCGGGAGGGCCAGAGACCCAGTACTTC | CASRSLAGGPETQYF
15 | TRBJ1-1 | NA | NA | TRBV5-1 | TGCGCCAGCAGCTTAAAAAGCGGGGGGAACACTGAAGCTTTCTTT | CASSLKSGGNTEAFF
15 | TRBJ2-6 | NA | NA | TRBV11-2 | TGTGCCAGCAGCTCCCACTCCTCTGGGGCCAACGTCCTGACTTTC | CASSSHSSGANVLTF
20 | TRBJ2-1 | NA | TRBD2 | TRBV4-1 | TGCGCCAGCAGCCGCCACTTAACTAGCGGTAACCCTTACTCCTACAATGAGCAGTTCTTC | CASSRHLTSGNPYSYNEQFF
18 | TRBJ2-6 | NA | NA | TRBV28 | TGTGCCAGCAGTTTCGGGCAGGGGGGCTTCTCTGGGGCCAACGTCCTGACTTTC | CASSFGQGGFSGANVLTF
15 | TRBJ2-7 | NA | TRBD1 | TRBV27 | TGTGCCAGCAGTCCAGCCGGGACAGGGGGCTACGAGCAGTACTTC | CASSPAGTGGYEQYF
15 | TRBJ2-7 | NA | NA | TRBV10-1 | TGCGCCAGCATCCCCCGGGACCGTAGCTCCTACGAGCAGTACTTC | CASIPRDRSSYEQYF
13 | TRBJ2-7 | NA | NA | TRBV7-2 | TGTGCCAGCAGCTTACCAGGGGGGCACGAGCAGTACTTC | CASSLPGGHEQYF
11 | TRBJ2-3 | NA | NA | TRBV28 | TGTGCCAGTTCTACTTCCGATACGCAGTATTTT | CASSTSDTQYF